The 22 T cell receptor beta chains presented below share a single source sample, sequenced in a study of cytomegalovirus exposure and HLA in healthy donors. Use of 60 Vbeta and 13 Jbeta primers characterized the PCR. TCRdb's copy holds only in-frame clones and misses some; the assay was immunoSEQ multiplex PCR. The data hold 100,000 to 150,000 clones, with 80% observed a single time. Sequencing was done on a sample of PBMCs. These receptors originate from a man aged 30 to 39 in good health and CMV-seronegative.

The chain couples TRBV2 to TRBJ1-5, with D perhaps matching TRBD1 (6 bases). The germline gives CDR1 SNHLY, CDR2 FYNNEI. This CDR3 comprises 17 residues. With 5 bases removed from V and 0 bases from J, the gap between germline ends came to 17 bases. For the CDR3, the DNA is TGTGCCAGCAGTCTAGAACAGGGCCTAAATAGCAATCAGCCCCAGCATTTT. Encoded protein: CASSLEQGLNSNQPQHF.

This clone has just one count. The genes are TRBV9 and TRBJ1-1, with 12 bases identical to TRBD1. V lost 1 base, J lost 1 base, and 5 bases stayed unmatched. There are 17 residues in the CDR3. Germline V gene lookup returns CDR1 SGDLS and CDR2 YYNGEE. For the CDR3, the DNA is TGTGCCAGCAGCGTATATGGGACAGGGGGCGCGAACACTGAAGCTTTCTTT. Translated, it gives CASSVYGTGGANTEAFF.

The V and J genes are TRBV7-8 and TRBJ2-7; TRBD2 might be the D (6 bases). CDR3 length: 18 residues. From germline, CDR1 is SGHVS and CDR2 FQNEAQ. The V and J ends lost 5 bases and 0 bases respectively, with 23 bases between them. CDR3 DNA sequence: TGTGCCAGCAGCCCGCTTTTTCGGAGGGCCGGTCGCTCCTACGAGCAGTACTTC. Protein: CASSPLFRRAGRSYEQYF.

The chain recombines TRBV27 with TRBJ2-7; maybe TRBD2 (5 bases). Germline V gene sequence: CDR1 MNHEY, CDR2 SMNVEV (reference sequence). The CDR3 sequence is 18 residues long. V lost 0 bases and J 2 bases, leaving 20 bases between the germline ends. The CDR3 here is CASSLSVVRNGRAYEQYF. CDR3 in DNA: TGTGCCAGCAGTTTATCTGTGGTTAGGAACGGGCGGGCCTACGAGCAGTACTTC.

This clone was counted only a few times. The V call is TRBV27, the J call TRBJ2-1, with a possible D match to TRBD2 (6 bases). The V and J ends lost 3 bases and 2 bases respectively, with 11 bases between them. Germline CDR1 reads MNHEY; CDR2 reads SMNVEV (reference sequence). The CDR3 covers 15 residues. DNA for the CDR3: TGTGCCAGCAGTTTTTCAGCGGGCGCCTACAATGAGCAGTTCTTC. Protein sequence: CASSFSAGAYNEQFF.

On this clone: Other DNA variants within this sample encode the same CDR3. The rearrangement links TRBV5-6 to TRBJ2-7; 14 nucleotides agree with TRBD2. Germline CDR1 SGHDT, CDR2 YYEEEE. The CDR3 spans 18 residues. J gave up 5 bases and V 4 bases, and 14 bases lay outside the gene matches. In nucleotides, the CDR3 is TGTGCCAGCAGCAAGGAGGGGACTAGCGGGAGAGGAACCGACGAGCAGTACTTC. Protein: CASSKEGTSGRGTDEQYF.

The chain combines TRBV30 with TRBJ2-1; D possibly corresponds to TRBD1 (6 bases). Germline loops: CDR1 GTSNPN, CDR2 SVGIG (reference sequence). The CDR3 has 14 amino acids. Between the trimmed V and J ends, which lost 4 bases and 0 bases, there was a span of 10 bases. As DNA, the CDR3 is TGTGCCTGGACAGGGGAGAACTCCTACAATGAGCAGTTCTTC. Amino acid sequence: CAWTGENSYNEQFF.

This clone was counted only a few times. The chain combines TRBV5-4 with TRBJ1-2; D possibly corresponds to TRBD1 (5 bases). The CDR3 extends over 16 amino acids. CDR1 and CDR2 from the germline V gene are SGHNT and YYREEE (reference sequence). V lost 3 bases and J lost 1, with 16 bases in between. The CDR3 loop reads CASSSSVQARNYGYTF. As DNA, the CDR3 is TGTGCCAGCAGCTCCTCAGTACAGGCCCGTAACTATGGCTACACCTTC. The full variable domain, in which reference TRBV5-4 and TRBJ1-2 provide the parts outside the CDR3, is ETGVTQSPTHLIKTRGQQVTLRCSSQSGHNTVSWYQQALGQGPQFIFQYYREEENGRGNFPPRFSGLQFPNYSSELNVNALELDDSALYLCASSSSVQARNYGYTFGSGTRLTVV.

This chain joins TRBV30 and TRBJ1-2, with D unclear. Trimming pared 2 bases from V and 3 bases from J, leaving 10 bases between. The V gene's germline CDR1 is GTSNPN and CDR2 SVGIG (reference sequence). The CDR3 extends over 13 amino acids. This CDR3 reads CAWSRGWDYGYTF. Here the CDR3 DNA reads TGTGCCTGGAGTAGAGGTTGGGACTATGGCTACACCTTC.

The rearrangement uses TRBV5-1 and TRBJ2-5, with unresolved D. The DNA end favors TRBJ2-7, so the J call may be wrong. Germline V CDR1 and CDR2: SGHRS, YFSETQ. This CDR3 spans 13 amino acids. CDR3 in amino acids: CASSLAERGEQYF. CDR3 DNA sequence: TGCGCCAGCAGCTTGGCCGAGAGAGGCGAGCAGTACTTC.

The rearrangement uses TRBV27 and TRBJ2-7, with 9 bases that match TRBD1. The V gene's germline CDR1 is MNHEY and CDR2 SMNVEV (reference sequence). V lost 6 bases, J lost 9 bases, and 15 bases stayed unmatched. This CDR3 contains 15 residues. This CDR3 reads CASSSPRDRVRGQYF. The CDR3 DNA reads TGTGCCAGCAGCTCACCCAGGGACAGGGTACGCGGGCAGTACTTC.

The rearrangement uses TRBV5-5 and TRBJ2-7; 9 nucleotides agree with TRBD1. The CDR3 is 17 amino acids. The V and J ends lost 3 bases and 2 bases, in that order; junction bases with no gene match: 12. Looked up from germline, CDR1 is SGHKS and CDR2 is YYEKEE (reference sequence). Here the CDR3 reads CASSSQPGQGLTYEQYF. The CDR3 nucleotides are TGTGCCAGCAGCTCCCAACCTGGACAGGGGCTAACCTACGAGCAGTACTTC.

The chain couples TRBV9 to TRBJ2-7; the match to TRBD2 covers 8 bases. The length of the CDR3 is 15 residues. V lost 0 bases and J lost 2; bases outside the gene matches: 4. Germline V gene sequence: CDR1 SGDLS, CDR2 YYNGEE. CDR3 sequence: CASSVGLAQAYEQYF. Written as DNA, the CDR3 is TGTGCCAGCAGCGTAGGACTAGCGCAAGCCTACGAGCAGTACTTC. Looking up the rest from reference TRBV9 and TRBJ2-7 gives the full variable domain: DSGVTQTPKHLITATGQRVTLRCSPRSGDLSVYWYQQSLDQGLQFLIQYYNGEERAKGNILERFSAQQFPDLHSELNLSSLELGDSALYFCASSVGLAQAYEQYFGPGTRLTVT.

V is TRBV6-5 and J is TRBJ2-7, with D possibly TRBD2 on 6 matching bases. Germline V gene data show CDR1 as MNHEY and CDR2 as SVGAGI. Deletions cut 4 bases from V and 4 bases from J, with 14 bases between. The CDR3 extends over 14 amino acids. The CDR3, as DNA: TGTGCCAGCAGTTTTGGGATAGCGGATTACGAGCAGTACTTC. Translation gives CASSFGIADYEQYF.

This clone was detected only once. V and J are TRBV6-6 and TRBJ2-1; D possibly corresponds to TRBD2 (6 bases). The CDR3 is 16 amino acids. The germline V and J ends were trimmed by 6 bases and 6 bases, with 21 bases remaining between them. Germline CDR1 reads MNHNY; CDR2 reads SVGAGI (reference sequence). The CDR3 nucleotides are TGTGCCAGCAGCCCACCCCGGGGCGGGATTACCAATGAGCAGTTCTTC. Translating it yields CASSPPRGGITNEQFF.

This clone was counted only a few times. The rearrangement joins TRBV28 to TRBJ2-7, with 8 bases that match TRBD2. This CDR3 comprises 14 residues. Germline CDR1 and CDR2: MDHEN and SYDVKM. V shed 6 bases and J 8 bases; nucleotides not matched to a gene: 12. The CDR3 bases are TGTGCCAGCAGGGGGACTAGGCTCGCCGGCAAGCAGTACTTC. This translates into CASRGTRLAGKQYF.

This clone has just one count. The chain employs TRBV7-8 and TRBJ2-3; TRBD1 might be the D (6 bases). Germline loops: CDR1 SGHVS, CDR2 FQNEAQ. This CDR3 contains 20 residues. Trimming removed 4 bases at V and 2 bases at J, with 28 bases between. CDR3 residues: CASSWYTTSGHQGNTDTQYF. For the CDR3, the DNA is TGTGCCAGCAGCTGGTATACGACCTCGGGACACCAAGGGAACACAGATACGCAGTATTTT.

The chain links TRBV7-2 to TRBJ2-1, with 7 bases fitting TRBD1. The CDR3 loop spans 18 amino acids. V lost 0 bases, J lost 4 bases, and 12 bases stayed unmatched. Looked up from germline, CDR1 is SGHTA and CDR2 is FQGNSA. Here the CDR3 DNA reads TGTGCCAGCAGCTTAGCGCTCTTTTTTCAGGGGGAATACAATGAGCAGTTCTTC. As protein: CASSLALFFQGEYNEQFF.

This chain links TRBV11-2 with TRBJ2-5; 15 bases are shared with TRBD2. Trimming took 3 bases from V and 5 from J; bases not matched to a gene: 10. CDR3 size: 18 residues. Per germline, CDR1 SGHAT and CDR2 FQNNGV. CDR3 residues: CASSLSGLAGGGGETQYF. The CDR3 DNA is TGTGCCAGCAGCTTGTCAGGACTAGCGGGAGGGGGCGGGGAGACCCAGTACTTC.

The rearrangement links TRBV4-3 to TRBJ1-1; 11 nucleotides match TRBD1. With V trimmed by 5 bases and J by 6 bases, 5 bases remained unmatched. Germline values: CDR1 LGHNA, CDR2 YSLEER. This CDR3 spans 14 amino acids. The CDR3 sequence: CASSSGQGASEAFF. CDR3 bases: TGCGCCAGCAGCTCAGGACAGGGGGCTTCTGAAGCTTTCTTT.

This clone has a handful of counts. This chain uses TRBV2 with TRBJ1-5; D not resolved. Germline lookup yields CDR1 SNHLY and CDR2 FYNNEI. V was pared by 6 bases and J by 1 base, with 10 bases between. The CDR3 length is 14 residues. DNA of the CDR3: TGTGCCAGCAGGGGCGTATGGAGCAATCAGCCCCAGCATTTT. It is translated as CASRGVWSNQPQHF.

In nucleotides, the CDR3 is TGTGCCAGCTCACTACGCCAGGGCAGGAACACTGAAGCTTTCTTT. It yields the protein CASSLRQGRNTEAFF. The V and J genes are TRBV18 and TRBJ1-1; the D gene is possibly TRBD1 (5 bases). There are 15 residues in the CDR3. Trimming removed 4 bases from V and 1 base from J, with 13 bases in between. The germline V gene has CDR1 KGHSH and CDR2 LQKENI.